This T cell receptor beta chain came from a study of CD8+ T cells in alopecia areata (dated 2018 in TCRdb). A note on the overall study: The treated patients, all with moderate-to-severe alopecia areata, were enrolled in an open-label pilot trial of oral tofacitinib given at 5 to 10 mg twice daily. In treated patients, disease severity was measured using the SALT score, which gives the percentage of scalp surface area affected. Scalp clonality was compared across normal scalp (n=4), patchy alopecia areata scalp (n=8), and alopecia totalis/universalis scalp (n=8). Patients on tofacitinib were biopsied at baseline and after 4 and 24 weeks of treatment, and several of the patients also had a later scalp biopsy. The RNA source kit depended on sample type: the PAXgene miRNA kit for fixed scalp, the miRNeasy kit for PBMCs, and the RNeasy kit for mouse skin. Amplification of TCRbeta CDR3 regions was done by immunoSEQ multiplex PCR using 35 Vbeta forward primers and 13 Jbeta reverse primers. Patients received tofacitinib for 6 to 18 months and were then followed off drug for 6 months to check for delayed response and recurrence. High-throughput TCRbeta sequencing was used to examine T cell clonal expansion in alopecia areata in both the C3H/HeJ mouse model and human patients. Scalp tissue and sorted CD4+ and CD8+ peripheral blood T cells from patchy and totalis/universalis alopecia areata patients and from healthy controls were covered by human TCRbeta sequencing. Study-wide conclusions, independent of this receptor: Because the treated cohort was small and included a single nonresponder, larger studies are needed to assess links between baseline CD8+ expansion and response. Shared TCR sequences between patients were less evident than in mice, which may be partly attributable to HLA diversity in the patient population. Higher clonality and more expanded CD8+ clones were observed in lesional scalp than in normal scalp, particularly in alopecia totalis/universalis, a finding suggestive of antigenic drive. Tofacitinib significantly lowered scalp clonality and the number of expanded CD8+ clones among the top 100 scalp clones. Scalp TCR repertoire analysis is complicated because resident alphabeta T cells in normal human skin are also sequenced, whereas mouse skin is dominated by gammadelta T cells. Many expanded lesional clones persisted in scalp and blood during tofacitinib treatment, which may partly explain relapse after stopping treatment.

Per the publication, the time point label means: about four weeks on oral tofacitinib. Taken with the paper, the label for treatment or condition translates to: oral pan-JAK inhibitor, 5-10 mg twice daily. Peripheral blood and lesional scalp punch biopsies were obtained from patients with alopecia areata. Scalp biopsies from humans were placed right away in PAXgene tissue containers for fixation. Library construction relied on the immunoSEQ multiplex PCR assay. To provide template for TCR sequencing, every sample had RNA extracted and reverse transcribed into cDNA. First-strand cDNA was synthesized with SuperScript III using a 2:1 mix of oligo-dT and random hexamers. Amplification bias was assessed with a synthetic immune receptor repertoire, and residual bias was removed computationally. In the paper's pipeline: Raw reads were preprocessed for error removal, and CDR3 was defined according to IMGT conventions as running from the conserved cysteine to phenylalanine. To get clonality, Shannon entropy was normalized by log2 of the number of productive unique TCRs and the result was subtracted from 1. CD4 or CD8 identity of scalp clones was inferred by cross-referencing scalp TCRbeta sequences with sorted blood CD4 and CD8 repertoires. Here the immuneACCESS table is served through TCRdb, limited to in-frame sequences with V and J called. Missing clones are a known gap in these copies; in checked studies unresolved V genes cover under half, and the rest lacks a known reason. V and J calls and clone size are copied from that table; D and trimming were computed from the DNA. The sample table records around 13,000 clones; 65% to 70% of these occur just once. The biggest ten clones account for 5.5% to 8.5% of the sample.

The germline V gene (reference sequence) gives CDR1 as LNHDA and CDR2 as SQIVND. The CDR3 starts with the cysteine, ends with the phenylalanine, and has 17 residues. The DNA shown is the 51-base CDR3, in frame from base 1. V loses 3 bases at its end and J loses 0 bases; junction bases beyond the gene matches: 3. For this clone: Its antigen remains undetermined. One base away there is no much larger clone; base qualities are not given.

The material was skin, obtained at week 4, from a patient treated with tofacitinib. The receptor's source is a human donor with alopecia areata. This chain joins TRBV19 to TRBJ2-1, and 12 junction bases match TRBD2. This receptor has the CDR3 CASSILLAGGSYNEQFF. The DNA sequence is given as TGTGCCAGTAGTATCCTACTAGCGGGGGGCTCCTACAATGAGCAGTTCTTC.